This entry lists 32 T cell receptor beta chains sequenced from one sample in a study of T-cell memory formation after mild COVID-19. TCRdb re-called the 5' RACE reads with MiXCR, one entry per CDR3 protein. The sample yields 300,000 to 350,000 distinct CDR3 sequences, around 15% seen once. The sample was PBMCs or a T cell subset sorted from them (not recorded which). The source is a man between 18 and 29 years old who had mild COVID-19 (a few samples of this study predate the infection). Cell type and time point are not known.

This sequence joins TRBV29-1 and TRBJ2-6, with 7 bases lining up with TRBD1. V dropped 7 bases and J dropped 0; count of bases not matched to a gene: 6. The CDR3 is 15 residues long. The germline CDR1 and CDR2 sequences are SQVTM and ANQGSEA. Here the CDR3 reads CSAGQFLSGANVLTF. In DNA, the CDR3 is TGCAGCGCGGGACAGTTCCTCTCTGGGGCCAACGTCCTGACTTTC. The complete variable domain, with remaining parts taken from reference TRBV29-1 and TRBJ2-6, reads SAVISQKPSRDICQRGTSLTIQCQVDSQVTMMFWYRQQPGQSLTLIATANQGSEATYESGFVIDKFPISRPNLTFSTLTVSNMSPEDSSIYLCSAGQFLSGANVLTFGAGSRLTVL.

The J gene is TRBJ2-5, the V gene TRBV6-6, with D perhaps TRBD2 (6 bases). Germline V lookup: CDR1 MNHNY, CDR2 SVGAGI (reference sequence). The CDR3 consists of 14 residues. Trimming removed 5 bases at V and 2 bases at J, with 12 bases between. For the CDR3, the DNA is TGTGCCAGCAGTCGACTAGACCCACAAGAGACCCAGTACTTC. Protein: CASSRLDPQETQYF.

This clonotype was seen a handful of times. J is TRBJ2-5 and V is TRBV12-3 or TRBV12-4; 7 bases fit TRBD1. V shed 4 bases and J 5 bases; nucleotides not matched to a gene: 7. The CDR3 spans 14 residues. The CDR3: CASSSTGPQETQYF. CDR3 bases: TGTGCCAGCAGTTCGACAGGGCCGCAGGAGACCCAGTACTTC.

In its sample, this clonotype was seen a few times. The chain joins TRBV5-5 to TRBJ2-5, with 12 bases matching TRBD2. CDR3 length: 16 amino acids. V shed 5 bases, J shed 2 bases, and the junction held 7 bases outside the gene matches. CDR1 and CDR2 from the germline V gene are SGHKS and YYEKEE (reference sequence). In nucleotides, the CDR3 is TGTGCCAGCAGAGCCCCTCTAGCGGGGGGGCAAGAGACCCAGTACTTC. It codes for CASRAPLAGGQETQYF.

The J gene is TRBJ1-2, the V gene TRBV12-3 or TRBV12-4; a possible D gene is TRBD1 (5 bases). The germline V and J ends were trimmed by 10 bases and 3 bases, with 12 bases remaining between them. There are 12 residues in the CDR3. The CDR3 loop reads CATSREHYGYTF. CDR3 coding DNA: TGTGCCACCAGCAGGGAACACTATGGCTACACCTTC.

The chain uses TRBV12-3 or TRBV12-4 and TRBJ1-3, with 8 bases identical to TRBD1. The CDR3 runs 15 residues. The trim removed 5 bases at V and 3 bases at J, leaving 6 bases unmatched. The CDR3 sequence is CASSLQGAGGNTIYF. The CDR3 DNA reads TGTGCCAGCAGTCTTCAGGGGGCAGGTGGAAACACCATATATTTT.

This clonotype showed up many times. The rearrangement uses TRBV28 and TRBJ1-3; perhaps TRBD1 as D (6 bases). The CDR3 extends over 15 amino acids. Per the germline V gene, CDR1 is MDHEN and CDR2 is SYDVKM. With 2 bases removed from V and 4 bases from J, the gap between germline ends came to 12 bases. CDR3 region: CASSLAGAQGNTIYF. In DNA, the CDR3 is TGTGCCAGCAGTTTAGCAGGGGCTCAAGGAAACACCATATATTTT.

The chain uses TRBV6-6 and TRBJ2-7, with 9 nucleotides matching TRBD2. Germline lookup yields CDR1 MNHNY and CDR2 SVGAGI (reference sequence). V was clipped by 8 bases and J by 5 bases; unmatched bases: 10. The length of the CDR3 is 14 residues. In DNA, the CDR3 is TGTGCCAGCGCAAGCGGGAGGCAGGGGAACGAGCAGTACTTC. Translating gives CASASGRQGNEQYF.

In this sample, this clonotype turned up a few times. The chain couples TRBV18 to TRBJ2-5, with no clear D. This CDR3 is built from 13 residues. V gave up 6 bases and J gave up 4 bases, with 12 bases separating them. Germline CDR1 and CDR2: KGHSH and LQKENI. This CDR3 reads CASSAWGGETQYF. Here the CDR3 DNA reads TGTGCCAGCTCCGCCTGGGGTGGAGAGACCCAGTACTTC.

V gene TRBV5-6 combines with J gene TRBJ2-5, with unresolved D. The CDR3 is 13 residues long. V lost 4 bases and J lost 4, with 11 bases in between. The V gene's germline CDR1 is SGHDT and CDR2 YYEEEE. DNA of the CDR3: TGTGCCAGCAGCCGCCGGGTCGCAGAGACCCAGTACTTC. Encoded protein: CASSRRVAETQYF.

A few counts support this clonotype. The genes are TRBV4-3 and TRBJ1-5; no reliable D call. This CDR3 is built from 18 residues. The germline CDR1 and CDR2 sequences are LGHNA and YSLEER. Trimming took off 4 bases at V and 0 bases at J, with 19 bases between the two ends. Written as DNA, the CDR3 is TGCGCCAGCAGCCCCGGGATTGGAGGGCCGTATAGCAATCAGCCCCAGCATTTT. Translated, it gives CASSPGIGGPYSNQPQHF.

The V gene is TRBV20-1, the J gene TRBJ1-2; D remains unclear. Trimming shortened V by 1 base and J by 2 bases, and 8 bases separated the two germline ends. The V gene's germline CDR1 is DFQATT and CDR2 SNEGSKA (reference sequence). This CDR3 contains 13 residues. The DNA for the CDR3 is TGCAGTGCTAGAGTAAGGGAAAACTATGGCTACACCTTC. This gives the protein CSARVRENYGYTF.

This clonotype occurred many times. V gene TRBV9 combines with J gene TRBJ2-1; no clear D gene. CDR1 SGDLS and CDR2 YYNGEE come from the germline V gene. The CDR3 contains 15 residues. Trimming removed 0 bases from V and 7 bases from J, with 14 bases in between. As DNA, the CDR3 is TGTGCCAGCAGCGTAGAGGGCAGGTGGGGTAATGAGCAGTTCTTC. Protein: CASSVEGRWGNEQFF.

A few counts support this clonotype. The J gene is TRBJ2-7, the V gene TRBV7-6, with 9 bases matching TRBD1. CDR1 is SGHVS and CDR2 is FNYEAQ in the germline V gene. Trimming took 1 base from V and 7 from J; bases not matched to a gene: 8. The CDR3 covers 15 residues. The CDR3 here is CASSLDSGQGREQYV. The DNA for the CDR3 is TGTGCCAGCAGCTTAGATTCGGGACAGGGAAGAGAGCAGTACGTC.

The chain has TRBV3-1 and TRBJ2-7, with D hard to call. The CDR3 runs to 14 residues. Trimming took off 5 bases at V and 6 bases at J, with 17 bases between the two ends. The germline CDR1 and CDR2 sequences are LGHDT and YNNKEL (reference sequence). The CDR3 bases are TGTGCCAGCAGCTTGGGGAATACAGTCGGCGAGCAGTACGTC. This encodes CASSLGNTVGEQYV.

This clonotype occurred a few times. V and J are TRBV7-3 and TRBJ2-2; D not resolved. Germline CDR1 and CDR2: SGHTA and FQGTGA. Trimming left V 3 bases short and J 3 bases short, with 8 bases between. CDR3 length equals 14 residues. The CDR3 loop reads CASSLSRDTGELFF. CDR3 sequence (DNA): TGTGCCAGCAGCTTGTCCCGAGACACCGGGGAGCTGTTTTTT.

The CDR3 DNA reads TGTGCCAGCAGCGTAGACGGACGGGACAATCAGCCCCAGCATTTT. Its protein product is CASSVDGRDNQPQHF. The chain couples TRBV9 to TRBJ1-5; D is undetermined. V gave up 0 bases and J gave up 3 bases, with 10 bases separating them. CDR3 length equals 15 residues. CDR1 and CDR2 (germline): SGDLS, YYNGEE.

This clonotype was found a few times. The chain employs TRBV12-3 or TRBV12-4 and TRBJ1-2; D ambiguous. The CDR3 loop spans 12 amino acids. The V end lost 1 base, the J end lost 3 bases, and 3 bases lay between the germline ends. The CDR3, as DNA: TGTGCCAGCAGTTTAGTGGACTATGGCTACACCTTC. Translation: CASSLVDYGYTF.

This clonotype appeared many times. One end of the junction fails to match germline, which may point to a read error. The chain combines TRBV7-2 with TRBJ2-7; TRBD2 might be the D (6 bases). The CDR3 has 15 residues. Germline V gives CDR1 SGHTA, CDR2 FQGNSA. This CDR3 reads CASSLELAGTYAQYF. CDR3 DNA: TGTGCCAGCAGCCTCGAGTTGGCGGGGACCTACGCGCAGTACTTC.

This clonotype was observed many times. This sequence joins TRBV20-1 and TRBJ2-7, with 12 bases aligning to TRBD2. With V trimmed by 5 bases and J by 7 bases, 12 bases remained unmatched. This CDR3 comprises 15 residues. The germline V gene has CDR1 DFQATT and CDR2 SNEGSKA (reference sequence). The CDR3 sequence is CSAAIRTSGAGEQYF. As DNA, the CDR3 is TGCAGTGCTGCCATTCGGACTAGCGGGGCGGGTGAGCAGTACTTC.

V usage is TRBV12-3 or TRBV12-4 and J usage is TRBJ1-1, with 7 bases that match TRBD1. Trimming cost V 6 bases and J 4 bases; bases outside gene matches: 11. The CDR3 length is 15 residues. Written as DNA, the CDR3 is TGTGCCAGCAGCAAGGACAGGCTGGGGGGCACTGAAGCTTTCTTT. Protein: CASSKDRLGGTEAFF.

This CDR3 reads CASSLARNSLETQYF. In nucleotides, the CDR3 is TGTGCCAGCAGCTTAGCGCGTAATAGTCTGGAGACCCAGTACTTC. The chain uses TRBV7-9 and TRBJ2-5, with D unresolved. The CDR3 consists of 15 residues. V was clipped by 0 bases and J by 5 bases, with 13 bases between them. CDR1 and CDR2 (germline): SEHNR, FQNEAQ (reference sequence).

This clonotype was detected a few times. V and J are TRBV10-1 and TRBJ2-7, with unresolved D. V lost 6 bases and J lost 1, with 16 bases in between. This CDR3 is 15 amino acids long. Germline V gene lookup returns CDR1 WNHNN and CDR2 SYGVQD (reference sequence). The DNA of the CDR3 is TGCGCCAGCAGCAACGACAAGGGCCAATCCTACGAGCAGTACTTC. Protein product: CASSNDKGQSYEQYF.

A few counts support this clonotype. J is TRBJ1-1 and V is TRBV24-1; 8 bases line up with TRBD1. CDR1 and CDR2 from the germline V gene are KGHDR and SFDVKD. The CDR3 runs to 14 residues. The junction had 1 base not matched to a gene; V was cut back by 4 bases and J by 1 base. The CDR3 DNA sequence: TGTGCCACCAGTGAGGACAGGGCGAACACTGAAGCTTTCTTT. This codes for CATSEDRANTEAFF.

The chain combines TRBV5-1 with TRBJ2-5; D call uncertain. The CDR3 has 14 amino acids. The germline V gene has CDR1 SGHRS and CDR2 YFSETQ. Trimming cost V 1 base and J 4 bases, with 11 bases left between them. The CDR3 loop is CASSLTAPGETQYF. CDR3 DNA: TGCGCCAGCAGCTTGACGGCGCCGGGAGAGACCCAGTACTTC.

This clonotype was counted a few times. The J gene is TRBJ1-6, the V gene TRBV5-1; no reliable D call. CDR1 and CDR2 from the germline V gene are SGHRS and YFSETQ. Trimming took 0 bases from V and 2 from J, leaving 9 bases between them. CDR3 size: 16 residues. In DNA, the CDR3 is TGCGCCAGCAGCTTGGCCGGGATTCCCTATAATTCACCCCTCCACTTT. Translation gives CASSLAGIPYNSPLHF. Looking up the rest from reference TRBV5-1 and TRBJ1-6 gives the full variable domain: KAGVTQTPRYLIKTRGQQVTLSCSPISGHRSVSWYQQTPGQGLQFLFEYFSETQRNKGNFPGRFSGRQFSNSRSEMNVSTLELGDSALYLCASSLAGIPYNSPLHFGNGTRLTVT.

There are many counts of this clonotype. The V and J genes are TRBV7-9 and TRBJ2-1; D is uncertain. In germline, CDR1 is SEHNR, CDR2 FQNEAQ (reference sequence). The germline V and J ends were trimmed by 3 bases and 8 bases, with 5 bases remaining between them. The CDR3 extends over 11 amino acids. CDR3 DNA: TGTGCCAGCAGCTTCTGGGATGAGCAGTTCTTC. Encoded protein: CASSFWDEQFF.

CDR3 sequence (DNA): TGTGCCAGCAGCGATCAAGGGACTACCCAAGATACGCAGTATTTT. The encoded protein is CASSDQGTTQDTQYF. The rearrangement joins TRBV9 to TRBJ2-3; TRBD2 agrees at 7 bases. Germline V gives CDR1 SGDLS, CDR2 YYNGEE. CDR3 length: 15 residues. The ends lost 3 bases at V and 5 bases at J; junction bases unmatched: 9.

There are a few counts of this clonotype. The V call is TRBV27, the J call TRBJ1-5; TRBD1 matches 7 bases. Germline-derived CDR1 and CDR2 are MNHEY and SMNVEV (reference sequence). Trimming removed 6 bases from V and 5 bases from J; junction bases left unmatched: 10. The CDR3 extends over 15 amino acids. CDR3 loop: CASRGTVGADQPQHF. CDR3 DNA sequence: TGTGCCAGCAGGGGGACAGTAGGGGCCGATCAGCCCCAGCATTTT.

This chain joins TRBV7-2 and TRBJ1-1; D gene uncertain. Germline V lookup: CDR1 SGHTA, CDR2 FQGNSA. This CDR3 comprises 12 residues. V gave up 4 bases and J gave up 0 bases, with 3 bases separating them. The CDR3 reads CASSWLNTEAFF. CDR3 nucleotides: TGTGCCAGCAGCTGGTTGAACACTGAAGCTTTCTTT.

This clonotype was observed many times. V gene TRBV12-3 or TRBV12-4 combines with J gene TRBJ2-7; weak D call: TRBD2 (6 bases). The CDR3 runs to 14 residues. Trimming removed 4 bases from V and 3 bases from J, with 13 bases in between. CDR3 bases: TGTGCCAGCAGTTACGGAGGGATCTTCTACGAGCAGTACTTC. It encodes CASSYGGIFYEQYF.

The chain has TRBV7-8 and TRBJ1-5, with 7 bases lining up with TRBD1. The CDR3 has 14 residues. V shed 5 bases, J shed 9 bases, and the junction held 10 bases outside the gene matches. Per the germline V gene, CDR1 is SGHVS and CDR2 is FQNEAQ. For the CDR3, the DNA is TGTGCCAGCAGCAAAGACAGGGCTCTTTCGCCCCAGCATTTT. This gives the protein CASSKDRALSPQHF.